This section outlines one T cell receptor (beta chain) sequence together with its context. Its antigen is unidentified. Unique molecular identifiers featured in how the TCRbeta library was prepared. TCRdb analysed the PCR reads with MiXCR anew, one entry per CDR3 protein. This table has approximately 250,000 distinct CDR3 sequences, 25% appearing once. The sample is drawn from a study of T-cell reconstitution after alpha-beta-depleted transplantation in children. The V segment lost 1 base and the J segment 6 bases; nucleotides outside the gene matches: 9. CDR1 and CDR2 from the germline V gene are PRHDT and FYEKMQ (reference sequence). The CDR3 runs 16 residues. General study results and limits: Counts and diversity of T cells one year after transplant came mostly from newly produced T cells. Expanded clones from the graft, numbering several hundred, reportedly supplied alpha-beta T cells about two months after transplant. Surviving recipient T cells and thymic progenitors accounted for the high day-60 TCRbeta diversity observed in some patients.

This TCR was recovered from a girl aged 2-15 years with Fanconi anemia, due to receive a stem cell transplant. The genes are TRBV13 and TRBJ2-3; 8 bases match TRBD2. Sequences were derived from PBMCs, sampled before TCRalphabeta/CD19-depleted stem cell transplant. The CDR3: CASSLAGSGTADTQYF. The CDR3 nucleotides are TGTGCCAGCAGCTTAGCCGGTAGCGGGACCGCGGATACGCAGTATTTT.